This paragraph reports one T cell receptor (beta chain). Its matching antigen is unknown. Measured with immunoSEQ multiplex PCR; TCRdb has only the in-frame clones, and not every one. In the table there are 40,000 to 55,000 clones, 76% of which are singletons. The CDR3 is made up of 13 amino acids. CDR1 and CDR2 from the germline V gene are SGHNT and YENEEA. V lost 4 bases and J lost 4, with 10 bases in between. These data originate in a study of a mutant IDH1 vaccine in newly diagnosed glioma. Time point meaning: week 35, safety follow-up. Topical imiquimod was applied with each vaccine dose, which held 300 ug of mutant IDH1 20-mer peptide.

The receptor's source is a man aged 40-49 years with glioma. The genes are TRBV11-3 and TRBJ2-5; D gene unclear. Source: PBMCs, taken from a glioma patient whose treatment included an IDH1 peptide vaccine. Here the CDR3 reads CASSSTWGETQYF. In DNA form, the CDR3 reads TGTGCCAGCAGCTCGACGTGGGGAGAGACCCAGTACTTC.